The 21 T cell receptor beta chains below all came from one sample that was sequenced in a study of blood T cell repertoires in COVID-19 (TCRdb year 2020). Library preparation employed the immunoSEQ multiplex PCR assay. Here the immuneACCESS table is served through TCRdb, limited to in-frame sequences with V and J called. Missing clones are a known gap in these copies; in checked studies unresolved V genes cover under half, and the rest lacks a known reason. This sample has under 50,000 clones in its table, and about 88% of those were observed once. Roughly 20% of the sample goes to the ten largest clones. The material sequenced was peripheral blood. The receptors come from a man aged 65 to 79 with active COVID-19.

This rearrangement joins TRBV7-2 to TRBJ2-3, with TRBD2 identical over 8 bases. Germline CDR1 SGHTA, CDR2 FQGNSA. The V gene end was trimmed by 5 bases and the J gene end by 4 bases; junction bases not matched to a gene: 5. This CDR3 has 14 residues. The CDR3: CASSPGRVSDTQYF. CDR3 DNA: TGTGCCAGCAGCCCCGGGAGGGTATCAGATACGCAGTATTTT.

The chain is built from TRBV10-3 and TRBJ2-7; D gene unclear. Trimming took 2 bases from V and 2 from J, leaving 4 bases between them. The CDR3 loop spans 12 amino acids. In germline, CDR1 is ENHRY, CDR2 SYGVKD. The CDR3 DNA reads as TGTGCCATCAGTGAGCCTCCCTACGAGCAGTACTTC. Protein sequence: CAISEPPYEQYF.

The chain has TRBV10-3 and TRBJ2-1; D is possibly TRBD2 (5 bases). Trimming removed 5 bases from V and 9 bases from J, with 26 bases in between. The CDR3 consists of 17 residues. Per the germline V gene, CDR1 is ENHRY and CDR2 is SYGVKD. In nucleotides, the CDR3 is TGTGCCATCAGTTCCCTCCCCCTTAGCGCGTCCCTAAGTGAGCAGTTCTTC. Encoded protein: CAISSLPLSASLSEQFF.

V and J are TRBV11-2 and TRBJ2-7, with D perhaps TRBD1 (6 bases). The CDR3 is 19 residues long. In germline, CDR1 is SGHAT, CDR2 FQNNGV. V was cut by 0 bases and J by 0 bases, with 21 bases left in between. The CDR3 sequence is CASSLDQGWVVSNSYEQYF. The CDR3 DNA follows: TGTGCCAGCAGCTTAGATCAGGGGTGGGTAGTGAGTAACTCCTACGAGCAGTACTTC.

This chain links TRBV27 with TRBJ1-5, with D possibly TRBD1 on 5 matching bases. CDR1 and CDR2 from the germline V gene are MNHEY and SMNVEV (reference sequence). This CDR3 spans 13 amino acids. V shed 5 bases and J shed 6 bases, with 11 bases lying between them. The CDR3 DNA follows: TGTGCCAGCAGTAAAGAAAGGGGTCAGCCCCAGCATTTT. This sequence encodes CASSKERGQPQHF.

The V and J genes are TRBV28 and TRBJ1-1; D may be TRBD1 (5 bases). The CDR3 consists of 16 residues. V was cut by 1 base and J by 1 base, with 13 bases left in between. Per the germline V gene, CDR1 is MDHEN and CDR2 is SYDVKM. In DNA, the CDR3 is TGTGCCAGCAGTTTATCCGCGTATACAGGGAACACTGAAGCTTTCTTT. Its protein is CASSLSAYTGNTEAFF.

The rearrangement links TRBV19 to TRBJ1-2; D gene ambiguous. V lost 5 bases and J 2 bases, leaving 15 bases between the germline ends. The CDR3 is 15 residues long. CDR1 is LNHDA, CDR2 SQIVND, per germline (reference sequence). This chain's CDR3 is CASSPSGPQNYGYTF. The CDR3 bases are TGTGCCAGTAGTCCGAGCGGTCCACAGAACTATGGCTACACCTTC.

A note on this clone: Germline and junction disagree at one end, which may indicate a read error. The rearrangement joins TRBV4-2 to TRBJ2-7; 8 bases line up with TRBD2. Looked up from germline, CDR1 is LGHNA and CDR2 is YNFKEQ. The CDR3 runs 17 residues. The CDR3 bases are TGTGCCAGCGGCCAAGAATCAGACGGGAGGGCCCTCTACGAGCAGTACTTC. This encodes CASGQESDGRALYEQYF.

This chain links TRBV29-1 with TRBJ2-6, with 10 bases identical to TRBD1. This CDR3 spans 17 amino acids. CDR1 SQVTM and CDR2 ANQGSEA come from the germline V gene. With V trimmed by 1 base and J by 2 bases, 5 bases remained unmatched. The CDR3 nucleotides are TGCAGCGTTGAAGGGGGGACAGGGGTTGCTGGGGCCAACGTCCTGACTTTC. This encodes CSVEGGTGVAGANVLTF.

The chain joins TRBV19 to TRBJ1-1; 8 nucleotides align to TRBD1. The CDR3 covers 15 residues. The germline CDR1 and CDR2 sequences are LNHDA and SQIVND (reference sequence). V trimming: 2 bases; J trimming: 1 base; junction bases outside the gene matches: 3. CDR3 sequence (DNA): TGTGCCAGTAGTATACCAGGGGGCTGGAACACTGAAGCTTTCTTT. Amino acid sequence: CASSIPGGWNTEAFF.

This clone has just one count. The chain has TRBV4-2 and TRBJ2-7; the match to TRBD2 covers 10 bases. V lost 8 bases, J lost 0 bases, and 10 bases stayed unmatched. The CDR3 runs 16 residues. CDR1 LGHNA and CDR2 YNFKEQ come from the germline V gene. CDR3 in DNA: TGTGCCAGCGCTGGAGCGGGAGGGCCCGCCTCCTACGAGCAGTACTTC. This encodes CASAGAGGPASYEQYF.

V is TRBV7-6 and J is TRBJ1-3; D gene ambiguous. The V end lost 0 bases, the J end lost 0 bases, and 9 bases lay between the germline ends. The germline gives CDR1 SGHVS, CDR2 FNYEAQ. This CDR3 comprises 16 residues. CDR3: CASSLAGRNSGNTIYF. CDR3 sequence (DNA): TGTGCCAGCAGCTTAGCGGGCCGGAACTCTGGAAACACCATATATTTT.

This clone was observed once. V is TRBV7-2 and J is TRBJ2-3, with 7 bases fitting TRBD1. This CDR3 region has 13 residues. CDR1 and CDR2 from the germline V gene are SGHTA and FQGNSA. V was clipped by 3 bases and J by 5 bases; unmatched bases: 2. CDR3: CASSFSGGDTQYF. The CDR3 DNA follows: TGTGCCAGCAGCTTCTCAGGGGGAGATACGCAGTATTTT.

This clone has a single count. This chain uses TRBV7-3 with TRBJ2-1; D is unclear. Germline values: CDR1 SGHTA, CDR2 FQGTGA. The length of the CDR3 is 12 residues. V shed 4 bases and J shed 9 bases, with 10 bases lying between them. As DNA, the CDR3 is TGTGCCAGCAGCTCGTTCCCCGGTGAGCAGTTCTTC. This sequence encodes CASSSFPGEQFF.

This clone was detected only once. The chain employs TRBV18 and TRBJ2-1; tentatively, D is TRBD1 (6 bases). Trimming removed 4 bases from V and 3 bases from J, with 16 bases in between. The CDR3 runs 16 residues. Germline V gene data show CDR1 as KGHSH and CDR2 as LQKENI. Here the CDR3 reads CASSQPPGTRYNEQFF. CDR3 coding DNA: TGTGCCAGCTCACAACCCCCTGGGACACGCTACAATGAGCAGTTCTTC. The full variable domain, with the rest looked up from reference TRBV18 and TRBJ2-1, is NAGVMQNPRHLVRRRGQEARLRCSPMKGHSHVYWYRQLPEEGLKFMVYLQKENIIDESGMPKERFSAEFPKEGPSILRIQQVVRGDSAAYFCASSQPPGTRYNEQFFGPGTRLTVL.

The chain uses TRBV18 and TRBJ2-7; a possible D gene is TRBD1 (6 bases). The CDR3 covers 15 residues. CDR1 is KGHSH, CDR2 LQKENI, per germline. Trimming took 4 bases from V and 2 from J, leaving 15 bases between them. The CDR3 loop is CASSLRTGTPYEQYF. The DNA for the CDR3 is TGTGCCAGCTCACTTCGAACAGGGACCCCCTACGAGCAGTACTTC.

The V call is TRBV2, the J call TRBJ1-1; TRBD1 agrees at 9 bases. The CDR3 spans 15 residues. CDR1 is SNHLY and CDR2 is FYNNEI in the germline V gene. Trimming removed 7 bases from V and 4 bases from J; junction bases left unmatched: 10. CDR3 sequence: CASTVRDRVSTEAFF. CDR3 DNA: TGTGCCAGCACCGTCCGGGACAGGGTATCCACTGAAGCTTTCTTT.

V is TRBV28 and J is TRBJ1-5; TRBD1 aligns across 8 bases. Germline loops: CDR1 MDHEN, CDR2 SYDVKM. V lost 3 bases to trimming and J lost 6 bases; unmatched junction nucleotides: 7. The CDR3 has 15 residues. CDR3: CASSFGRGQSQPQHF. The CDR3, as DNA: TGTGCCAGCAGTTTCGGCAGGGGGCAGAGTCAGCCCCAGCATTTT. Filled out from reference TRBV28 and TRBJ1-5, the complete variable domain reads DVKVTQSSRYLVKRTGEKVFLECVQDMDHENMFWYRQDPGLGLRLIYFSYDVKMKEKGDIPEGYSVSREKKERFSLILESASTNQTSMYLCASSFGRGQSQPQHFGDGTRLSIL.

The chain links TRBV6-5 to TRBJ1-3; the D is unclear. Per germline, CDR1 MNHEY and CDR2 SVGAGI. The CDR3 consists of 15 residues. V was trimmed by 10 bases and J by 0 bases, leaving 16 bases between them. Here the CDR3 reads CATSWQASSGNTIYF. As DNA, the CDR3 is TGTGCCACCTCGTGGCAGGCGAGCTCTGGAAACACCATATATTTT.

The V and J genes are TRBV19 and TRBJ2-7; TRBD1 aligns across 10 bases. CDR1 is LNHDA and CDR2 is SQIVND in the germline V gene (reference sequence). J lost 5 bases, V lost 3 bases, and 7 bases had no gene match. The CDR3 extends over 15 amino acids. CDR3 nucleotide sequence: TGTGCCAGTAGTATGGGAGGGACAGGGGACAACGAGCAGTACTTC. This sequence encodes CASSMGGTGDNEQYF. The full variable domain, in which reference TRBV19 and TRBJ2-7 provide the parts outside the CDR3, is DGGITQSPKYLFRKEGQNVTLSCEQNLNHDAMYWYRQDPGQGLRLIYYSQIVNDFQKGDIAEGYSVSREKKESFPLTVTSAQKNPTAFYLCASSMGGTGDNEQYFGPGTRLTVT.

This clone appeared a single time. The chain links TRBV28 to TRBJ2-6; TRBD2 matches at 7 bases. V lost 6 bases, J lost 0 bases, and 2 bases stayed unmatched. CDR1 and CDR2 (germline): MDHEN, SYDVKM. The CDR3 has 15 amino acids. CDR3 region: CASRGGGSGANVLTF. In DNA, the CDR3 is TGTGCCAGCAGGGGCGGGGGCTCTGGGGCCAACGTCCTGACTTTC.